This T cell receptor beta chain appears in the sequencing data of a study of blood T cell repertoires in COVID-19. In the authors' methods: Reference gene primer amplification in the assay estimated nucleated cell counts. Profiled with immunoSEQ multiplex PCR; TCRdb holds only in-frame clones, not every one. V and J calls and clone size are as listed in that table; D and trimming were resolved from the DNA. This table holds roughly 250,000 clones, roughly 82% found once. Germline CDR1 reads MNHEY; CDR2 reads SMNVEV (reference sequence). The CDR3 extends over 16 amino acids. Trimming left V 3 bases short and J 7 bases short, with 18 bases between.

Specimen: peripheral blood. The J gene is TRBJ1-4, the V gene TRBV27, with a tentative D call TRBD1 (6 bases). The clonotype was recovered from a woman aged 80 or over with active or convalescent COVID-19. The chain's CDR3 is CASSLWQGSGGEKLFF. As DNA, the CDR3 is TGTGCCAGCAGTTTGTGGCAGGGGAGTGGTGGTGAAAAACTGTTTTTT.